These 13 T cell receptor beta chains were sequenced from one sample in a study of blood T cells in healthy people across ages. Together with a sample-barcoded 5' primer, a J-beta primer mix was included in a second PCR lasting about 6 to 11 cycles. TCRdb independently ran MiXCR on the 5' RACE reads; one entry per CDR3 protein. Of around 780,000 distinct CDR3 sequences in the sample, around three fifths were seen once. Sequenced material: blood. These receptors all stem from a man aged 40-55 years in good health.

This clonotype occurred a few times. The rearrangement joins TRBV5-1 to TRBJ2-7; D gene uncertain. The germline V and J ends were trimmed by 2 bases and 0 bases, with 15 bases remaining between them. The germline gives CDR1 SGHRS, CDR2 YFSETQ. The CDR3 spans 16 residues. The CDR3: CASSLDERLSSYEQYF. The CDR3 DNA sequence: TGCGCCAGCAGCTTAGATGAACGGTTGAGCTCCTACGAGCAGTACTTC.

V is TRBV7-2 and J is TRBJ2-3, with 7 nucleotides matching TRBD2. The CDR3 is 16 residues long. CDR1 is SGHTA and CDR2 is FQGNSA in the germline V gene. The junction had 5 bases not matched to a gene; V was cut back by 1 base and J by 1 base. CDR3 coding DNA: TGTGCCAGCAGCTTAGTTGGGGAGGGTGGCACAGATACGCAGTATTTT. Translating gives CASSLVGEGGTDTQYF.

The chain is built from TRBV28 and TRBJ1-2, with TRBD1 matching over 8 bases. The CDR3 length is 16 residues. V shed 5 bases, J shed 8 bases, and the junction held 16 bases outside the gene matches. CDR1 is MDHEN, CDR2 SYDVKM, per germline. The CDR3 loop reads CASSRPLGQAGEGYTF. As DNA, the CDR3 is TGTGCCAGCAGTCGACCCTTGGGACAGGCTGGGGAGGGCTACACCTTC.

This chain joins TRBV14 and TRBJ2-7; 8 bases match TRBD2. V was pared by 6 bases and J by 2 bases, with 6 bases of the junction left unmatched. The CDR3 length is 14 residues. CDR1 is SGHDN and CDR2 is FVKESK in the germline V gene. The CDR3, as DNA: TGTGCCAGCAGAAAAGCGGGAGTTACCTACGAGCAGTACTTC. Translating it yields CASRKAGVTYEQYF. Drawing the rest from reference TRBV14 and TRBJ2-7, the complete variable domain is EAGVTQFPSHSVIEKGQTVTLRCDPISGHDNLYWYRRVMGKEIKFLLHFVKESKQDESGMPNNRFLAERTGGTYSTLKVQPAELEDSGVYFCASRKAGVTYEQYFGPGTRLTVT.

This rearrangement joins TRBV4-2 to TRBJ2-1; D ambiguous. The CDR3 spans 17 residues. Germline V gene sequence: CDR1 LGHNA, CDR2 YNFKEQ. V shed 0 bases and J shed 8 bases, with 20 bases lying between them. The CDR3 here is CASSQDPDEPQVDEQFF. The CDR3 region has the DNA TGTGCCAGCAGCCAAGATCCCGACGAACCTCAGGTCGATGAGCAGTTCTTC.

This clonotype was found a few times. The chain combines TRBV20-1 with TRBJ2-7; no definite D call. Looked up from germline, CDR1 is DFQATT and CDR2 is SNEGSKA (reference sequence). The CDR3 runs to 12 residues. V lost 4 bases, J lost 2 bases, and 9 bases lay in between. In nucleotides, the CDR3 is TGCAGTGCTAAGGACCGTCCCTACGAGCAGTACTTC. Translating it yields CSAKDRPYEQYF.

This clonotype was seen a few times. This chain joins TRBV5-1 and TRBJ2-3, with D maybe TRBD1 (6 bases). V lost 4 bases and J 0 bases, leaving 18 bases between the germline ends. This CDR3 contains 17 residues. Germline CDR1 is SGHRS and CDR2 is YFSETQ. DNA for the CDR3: TGCGCCAGCAGCCCGTCGACAGGAGGATCTAGCACAGATACGCAGTATTTT. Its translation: CASSPSTGGSSTDTQYF.

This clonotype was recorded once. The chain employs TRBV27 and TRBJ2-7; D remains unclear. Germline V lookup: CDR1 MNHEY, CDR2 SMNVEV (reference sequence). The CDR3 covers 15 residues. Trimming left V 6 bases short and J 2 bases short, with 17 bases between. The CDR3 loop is CASRLLAYSTYEQYF. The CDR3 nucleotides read TGTGCCAGCAGGCTTCTGGCCTACTCAACCTACGAGCAGTACTTC.

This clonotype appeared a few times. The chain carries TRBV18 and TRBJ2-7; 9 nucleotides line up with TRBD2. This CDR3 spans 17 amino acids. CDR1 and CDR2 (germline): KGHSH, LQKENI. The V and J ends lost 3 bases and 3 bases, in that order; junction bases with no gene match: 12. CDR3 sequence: CASSPGRLAETFYEQYF. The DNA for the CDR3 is TGTGCCAGCTCACCGGGAAGACTAGCGGAAACATTCTACGAGCAGTACTTC.

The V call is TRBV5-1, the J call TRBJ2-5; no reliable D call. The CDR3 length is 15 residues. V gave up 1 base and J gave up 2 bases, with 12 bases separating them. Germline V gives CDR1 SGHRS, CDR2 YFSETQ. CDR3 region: CASSLTVQLQETQYF. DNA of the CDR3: TGCGCCAGCAGCTTGACGGTACAACTTCAAGAGACCCAGTACTTC. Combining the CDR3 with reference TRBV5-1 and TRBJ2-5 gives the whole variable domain KAGVTQTPRYLIKTRGQQVTLSCSPISGHRSVSWYQQTPGQGLQFLFEYFSETQRNKGNFPGRFSGRQFSNSRSEMNVSTLELGDSALYLCASSLTVQLQETQYFGPGTRLLVL.

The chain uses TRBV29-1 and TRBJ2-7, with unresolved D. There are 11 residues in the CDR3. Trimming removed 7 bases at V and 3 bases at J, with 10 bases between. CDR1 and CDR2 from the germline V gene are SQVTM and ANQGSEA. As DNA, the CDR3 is TGCAGCGGGAGAATGGGCTACGAGCAGTACTTC. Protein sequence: CSGRMGYEQYF.

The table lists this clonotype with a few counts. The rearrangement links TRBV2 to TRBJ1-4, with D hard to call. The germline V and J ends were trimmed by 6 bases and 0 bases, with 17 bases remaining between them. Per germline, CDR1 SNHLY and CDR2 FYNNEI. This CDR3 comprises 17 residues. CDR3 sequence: CASSLRTAGSTNEKLFF. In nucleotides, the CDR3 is TGTGCCAGCAGCCTAAGGACCGCGGGATCAACTAATGAAAAACTGTTTTTT.

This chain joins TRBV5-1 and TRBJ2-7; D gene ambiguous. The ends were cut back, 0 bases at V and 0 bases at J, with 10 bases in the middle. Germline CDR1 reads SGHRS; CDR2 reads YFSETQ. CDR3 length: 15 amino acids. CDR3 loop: CASSLGRRISYEQYF. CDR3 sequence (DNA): TGCGCCAGCAGCTTGGGAAGAAGAATCTCCTACGAGCAGTACTTC.